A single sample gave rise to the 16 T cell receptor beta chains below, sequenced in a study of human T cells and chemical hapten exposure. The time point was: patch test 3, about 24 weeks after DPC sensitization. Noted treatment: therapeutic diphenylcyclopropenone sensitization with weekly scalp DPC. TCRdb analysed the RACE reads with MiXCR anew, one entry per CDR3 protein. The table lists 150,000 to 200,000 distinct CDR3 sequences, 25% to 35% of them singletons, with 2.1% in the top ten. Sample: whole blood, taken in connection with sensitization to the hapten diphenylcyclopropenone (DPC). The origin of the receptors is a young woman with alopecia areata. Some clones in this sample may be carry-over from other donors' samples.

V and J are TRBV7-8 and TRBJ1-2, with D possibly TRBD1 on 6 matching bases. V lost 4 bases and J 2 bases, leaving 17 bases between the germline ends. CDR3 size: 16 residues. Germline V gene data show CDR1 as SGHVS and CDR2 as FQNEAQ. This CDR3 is CASSSRGGPKNYGYTF. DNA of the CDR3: TGTGCCAGCAGCTCCCGAGGGGGGCCCAAGAACTATGGCTACACCTTC. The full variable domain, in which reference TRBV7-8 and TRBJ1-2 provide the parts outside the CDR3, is GAGVSQSPRYKVAKRGQDVALRCDPISGHVSLFWYQQALGQGPEFLTYFQNEAQLDKSGLPSDRFFAERPEGSVSTLKIQRTQQEDSAVYLCASSSRGGPKNYGYTFGSGTRLTVV.

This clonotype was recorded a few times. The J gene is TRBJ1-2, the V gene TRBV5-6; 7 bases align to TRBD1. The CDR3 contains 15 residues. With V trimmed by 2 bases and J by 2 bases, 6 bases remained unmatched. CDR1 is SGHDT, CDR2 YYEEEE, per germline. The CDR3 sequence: CASSFRPTGNYGYTF. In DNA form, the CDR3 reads TGTGCCAGCAGCTTTCGGCCGACAGGGAACTATGGCTACACCTTC. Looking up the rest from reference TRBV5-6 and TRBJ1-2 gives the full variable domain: DAGVTQSPTHLIKTRGQQVTLRCSPKSGHDTVSWYQQALGQGPQFIFQYYEEEERQRGNFPDRFSGHQFPNYSSELNVNALLLGDSALYLCASSFRPTGNYGYTFGSGTRLTVV.

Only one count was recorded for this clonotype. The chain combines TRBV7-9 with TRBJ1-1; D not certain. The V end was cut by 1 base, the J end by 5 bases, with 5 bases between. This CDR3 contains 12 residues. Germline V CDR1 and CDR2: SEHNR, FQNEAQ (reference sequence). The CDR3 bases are TGTGCCAGCAGCTTAGAGAGGACTGAAGCTTTCTTT. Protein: CASSLERTEAFF.

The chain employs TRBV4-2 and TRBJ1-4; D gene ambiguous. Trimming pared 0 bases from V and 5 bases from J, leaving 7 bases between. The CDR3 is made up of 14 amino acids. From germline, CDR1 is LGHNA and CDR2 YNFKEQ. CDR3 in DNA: TGTGCCAGCAGCCAAGATTTTGTAAATGAAAAACTGTTTTTT. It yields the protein CASSQDFVNEKLFF.

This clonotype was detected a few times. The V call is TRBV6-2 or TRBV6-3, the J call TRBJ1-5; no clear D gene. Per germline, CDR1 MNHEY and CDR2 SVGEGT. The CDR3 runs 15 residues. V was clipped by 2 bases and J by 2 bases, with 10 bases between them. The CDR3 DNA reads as TGTGCCAGCAGTTACCGAGACGGAGGCAATCAGCCCCAGCATTTT. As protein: CASSYRDGGNQPQHF.

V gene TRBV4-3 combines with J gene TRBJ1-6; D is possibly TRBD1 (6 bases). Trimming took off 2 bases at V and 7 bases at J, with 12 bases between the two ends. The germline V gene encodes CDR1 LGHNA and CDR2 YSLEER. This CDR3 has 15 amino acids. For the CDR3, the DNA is TGCGCCAGCAGCCAACTACAGGGCTCCAATTCACCCCTCCACTTT. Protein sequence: CASSQLQGSNSPLHF.

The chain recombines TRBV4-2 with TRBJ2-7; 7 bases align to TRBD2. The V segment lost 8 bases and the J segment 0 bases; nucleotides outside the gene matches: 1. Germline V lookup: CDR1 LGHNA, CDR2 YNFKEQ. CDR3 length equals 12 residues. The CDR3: CASGLDSYEQYF. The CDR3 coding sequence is TGTGCCAGCGGACTAGACTCCTACGAGCAGTACTTC.

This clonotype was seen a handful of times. CDR3 loop: CSASWGYGEQYF. In DNA form, the CDR3 reads TGCAGTGCTAGTTGGGGCTACGGAGAGCAGTACTTC. The chain recombines TRBV20-1 with TRBJ2-7, with D perhaps TRBD1 (5 bases). V lost 3 bases, J lost 7 bases, and 13 bases lay in between. CDR1 DFQATT and CDR2 SNEGSKA come from the germline V gene (reference sequence). The length of the CDR3 is 12 residues.

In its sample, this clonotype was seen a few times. CDR3 protein: CASSLPKTDTQYF. The CDR3 DNA reads as TGTGCCAGCAGCTTACCCAAGACTGATACGCAGTATTTT. V gene TRBV7-2 combines with J gene TRBJ2-3; D unresolved. Germline values: CDR1 SGHTA, CDR2 FQGNSA. Trimming took off 2 bases at V and 6 bases at J, with 9 bases between the two ends. The CDR3 runs 13 residues.

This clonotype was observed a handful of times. The CDR3 here is CAWSVRDRTVLGYTF. The DNA of the CDR3 is TGTGCCTGGAGTGTACGGGACAGGACCGTTTTGGGCTACACCTTC. V and J are TRBV30 and TRBJ1-2, with 8 positions matching TRBD1. Germline-derived CDR1 and CDR2 are GTSNPN and SVGIG (reference sequence). The CDR3 is 15 residues long. J lost 8 bases, V lost 0 bases, and 11 bases had no gene match.

In DNA, the CDR3 is TGCGCCAGCAGCCAAGGTTGGGGAGGAATCTATGGCTACACCTTC. Translating it yields CASSQGWGGIYGYTF. The chain recombines TRBV4-3 with TRBJ1-2; unclear D gene. The germline gives CDR1 LGHNA, CDR2 YSLEER. Trimming stripped 1 base from V and 4 bases from J, with 13 bases between. The length of the CDR3 is 15 residues.

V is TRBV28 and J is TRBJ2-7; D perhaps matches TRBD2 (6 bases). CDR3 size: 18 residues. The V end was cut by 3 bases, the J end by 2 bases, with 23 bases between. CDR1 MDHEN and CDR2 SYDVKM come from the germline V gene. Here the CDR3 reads CASSFFLGKRVSAYEQYF. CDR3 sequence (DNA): TGTGCCAGCAGTTTTTTCCTAGGGAAGCGGGTATCTGCCTACGAGCAGTACTTC.

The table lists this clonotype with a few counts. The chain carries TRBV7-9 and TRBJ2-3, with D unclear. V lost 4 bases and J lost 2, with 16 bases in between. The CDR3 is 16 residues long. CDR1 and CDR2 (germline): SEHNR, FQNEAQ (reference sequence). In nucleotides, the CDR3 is TGTGCCAGCAGCTACGAGGAAGGATGGGCCACAGATACGCAGTATTTT. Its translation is CASSYEEGWATDTQYF.

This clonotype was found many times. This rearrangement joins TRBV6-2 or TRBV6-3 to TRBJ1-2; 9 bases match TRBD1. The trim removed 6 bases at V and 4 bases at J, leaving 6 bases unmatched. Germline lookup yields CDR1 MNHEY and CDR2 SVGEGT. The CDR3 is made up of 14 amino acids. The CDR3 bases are TGTGCCAGCAGGTGGACAGGGGCCGGCTATGGCTACACCTTC. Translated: CASRWTGAGYGYTF.

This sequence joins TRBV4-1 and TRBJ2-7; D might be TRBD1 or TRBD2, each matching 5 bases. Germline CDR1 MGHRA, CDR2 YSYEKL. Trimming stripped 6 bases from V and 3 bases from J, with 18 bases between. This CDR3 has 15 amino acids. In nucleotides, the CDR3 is TGCGCCAGCAGGGTGGTTGGGACGATAGACTACGAGCAGTACTTC. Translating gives CASRVVGTIDYEQYF.

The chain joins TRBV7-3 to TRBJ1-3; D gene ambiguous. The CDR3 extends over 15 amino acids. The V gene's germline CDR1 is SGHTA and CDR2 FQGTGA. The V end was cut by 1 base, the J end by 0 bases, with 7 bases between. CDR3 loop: CASSLNAASGNTIYF. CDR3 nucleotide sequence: TGTGCCAGCAGCTTAAACGCAGCCTCTGGAAACACCATATATTTT.